These 2 T cell receptor beta chains share one sample of origin, sequenced in a study of chemoradiotherapy in HPV16-positive cancers. The protocol was immunoSEQ multiplex PCR, while the TCRdb copy is restricted to in-frame clones and leaves out a portion. Of some 17,000 clones in the sample, under 90% were seen once. Sequencing used blood, obtained from a patient who underwent chemoradiotherapy. The receptors were gathered from a human donor with HPV-associated anogenital cancer.

The rearrangement uses TRBV14 and TRBJ1-2; TRBD1 is a possible D gene (5 bases). The CDR3 is 15 amino acids. Germline values: CDR1 SGHDN, CDR2 FVKESK. V lost 0 bases and J lost 3, with 11 bases in between. CDR3 nucleotide sequence: TGTGCCAGCAGCCAAGATGGGGACGTAGACTATGGCTACACCTTC. Protein sequence: CASSQDGDVDYGYTF.

The genes are TRBV19 and TRBJ2-3, with D possibly TRBD1 on 5 matching bases. Trimming pared 5 bases from V and 0 bases from J, leaving 12 bases between. Germline V lookup: CDR1 LNHDA, CDR2 SQIVND (reference sequence). The length of the CDR3 is 15 residues. The CDR3 spells CASSGAGASTDTQYF. The CDR3 coding sequence is TGTGCCAGTAGTGGGGCAGGAGCTAGCACAGATACGCAGTATTTT.